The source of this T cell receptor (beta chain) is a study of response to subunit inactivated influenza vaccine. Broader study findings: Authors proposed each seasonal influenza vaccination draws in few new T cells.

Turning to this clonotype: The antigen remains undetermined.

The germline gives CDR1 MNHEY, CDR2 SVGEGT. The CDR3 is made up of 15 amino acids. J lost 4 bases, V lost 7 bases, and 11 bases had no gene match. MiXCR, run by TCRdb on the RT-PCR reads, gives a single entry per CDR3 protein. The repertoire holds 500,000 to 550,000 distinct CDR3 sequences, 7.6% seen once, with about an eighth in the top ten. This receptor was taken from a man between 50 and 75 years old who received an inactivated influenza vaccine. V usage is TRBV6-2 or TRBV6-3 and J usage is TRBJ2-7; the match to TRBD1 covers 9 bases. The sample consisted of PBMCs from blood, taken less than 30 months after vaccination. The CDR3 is CASTKQQGARYEQYF. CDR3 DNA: TGTGCCAGCACGAAACAACAGGGGGCTCGGTACGAGCAGTACTTC.